This TCR beta chain was captured by sequencing in a study of shared clonotypes between healthy human individuals. Across the study: Each donor had three CD4 naive, three CD4 memory, two CD8 naive and one CD8 memory plate.

A CD45RA+ naive subset and a CD45RA-negative memory subset were split from CD4+ cells. Some 27,000 T cell genomes, or approximately 0.2 ug DNA, went into the sorted-subset replicate PCRs. TCRdb's table, derived via immunoSEQ multiplex PCR, lists solely in-frame clones and lacks some. This sample carries over a million clones, more than 75% of them seen once, and the ten largest clones take 0.61%. Sequenced material: memory CD4+ T cells from PBMCs. Subset noted: CD45RA-negative fraction. This sequence originates from a man aged 18 to 30 in good health. Some clones in this sample may be carry-over from other donors' samples.

The CDR3 spells CASNSHSGSGETQYF. The DNA for the CDR3 is TGTGCCAGCAATTCCCATAGCGGGAGTGGAGAGACCCAGTACTTC. The chain recombines TRBV28 with TRBJ2-5; 9 nucleotides match TRBD2. The ends lost 7 bases at V and 4 bases at J; junction bases unmatched: 10. The CDR3 has 15 residues. The germline CDR1 and CDR2 sequences are MDHEN and SYDVKM.